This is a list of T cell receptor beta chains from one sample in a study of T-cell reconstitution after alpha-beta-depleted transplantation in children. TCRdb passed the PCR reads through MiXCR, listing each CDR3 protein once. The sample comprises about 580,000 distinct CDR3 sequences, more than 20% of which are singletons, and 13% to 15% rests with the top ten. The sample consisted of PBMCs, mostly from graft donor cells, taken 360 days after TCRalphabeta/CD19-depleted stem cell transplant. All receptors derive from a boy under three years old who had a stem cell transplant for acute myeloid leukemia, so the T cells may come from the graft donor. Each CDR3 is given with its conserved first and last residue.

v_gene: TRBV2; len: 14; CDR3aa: CASRIGTYQETQYF
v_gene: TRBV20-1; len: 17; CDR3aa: CSAPSGGRPLAKNIQYF
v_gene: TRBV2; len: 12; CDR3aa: CAGTLTGFEQYF
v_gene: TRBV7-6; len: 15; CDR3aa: CASSLAGVVNTEAFF
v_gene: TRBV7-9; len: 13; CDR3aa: CASSFGEWETQYF
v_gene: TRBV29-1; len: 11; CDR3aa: CSSIGNTEAFF
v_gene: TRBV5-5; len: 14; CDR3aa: CASSHQEATDTQYF
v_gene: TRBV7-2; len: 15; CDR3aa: CASSLKITDTGELFF
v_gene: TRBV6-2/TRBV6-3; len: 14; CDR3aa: CASSYPYGLAEARF
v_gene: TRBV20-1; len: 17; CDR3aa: CSGGVDIVGQGAGELFF
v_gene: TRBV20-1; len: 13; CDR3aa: CSARKVPTDTQYF
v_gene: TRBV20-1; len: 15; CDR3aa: CSARDKRQEPYEQYF
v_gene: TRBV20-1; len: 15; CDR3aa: CSAARQGIGNSPLHF
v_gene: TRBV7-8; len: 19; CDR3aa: CASSLSGLAGATGNNEQFF
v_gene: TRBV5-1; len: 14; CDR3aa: CASGHWANTGELFF
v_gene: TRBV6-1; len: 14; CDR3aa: CASRGQEDTGELFF
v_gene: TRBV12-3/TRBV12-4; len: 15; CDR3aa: CASSFGQGPPYEQYF